The TCR beta chain described here comes from a study of blood T cell repertoires in COVID-19. Study overall: COVID-19 samples collected from the United States, Italy and Spain covered acute and convalescent phases. T cells, B-cell-depleted T cells, or PBMCs provided the cDNA or gDNA that served as material.

The CDR3 runs to 14 residues. V was shortened by 4 bases and J by 3 bases, with 12 bases between the two germline ends. Germline loops: CDR1 KGHSH, CDR2 LQKENI. Measured with immunoSEQ multiplex PCR; TCRdb has only the in-frame clones, and not every one. Here the sample spans 140,000 to 150,000 clones, around 90% being singletons. The chain couples TRBV18 to TRBJ2-5; a weak D match, TRBD1 (5 bases). The sequenced sample was peripheral blood. The clonotype originates from a man in his sixties with active or convalescent COVID-19. CDR3 bases: TGTGCCAGCTCACGATTTAAGGACAAAGAGACCCAGTACTTC. Amino acid sequence: CASSRFKDKETQYF.